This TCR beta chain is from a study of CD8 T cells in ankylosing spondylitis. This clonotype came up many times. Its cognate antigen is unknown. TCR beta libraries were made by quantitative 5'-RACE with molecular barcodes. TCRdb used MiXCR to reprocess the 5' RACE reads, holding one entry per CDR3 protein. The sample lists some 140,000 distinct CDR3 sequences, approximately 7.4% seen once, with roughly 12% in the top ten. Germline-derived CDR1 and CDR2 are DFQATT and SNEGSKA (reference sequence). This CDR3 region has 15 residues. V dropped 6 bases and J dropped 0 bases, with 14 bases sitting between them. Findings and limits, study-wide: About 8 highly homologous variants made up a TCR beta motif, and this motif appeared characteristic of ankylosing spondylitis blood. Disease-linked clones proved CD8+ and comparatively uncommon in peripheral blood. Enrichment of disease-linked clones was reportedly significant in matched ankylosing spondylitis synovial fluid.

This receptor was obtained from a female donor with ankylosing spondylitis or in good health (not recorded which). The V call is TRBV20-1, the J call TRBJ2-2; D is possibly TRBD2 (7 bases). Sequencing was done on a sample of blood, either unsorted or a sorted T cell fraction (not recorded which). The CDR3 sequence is CSAGRRTANTGELFF. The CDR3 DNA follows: TGCAGTGCCGGGAGGCGGACAGCGAACACCGGGGAGCTGTTTTTT.